The next 24 T cell receptor beta chains were all read from a single sample in a study of blood T cell repertoires in COVID-19. Some clones are missing from TCRdb's copy, which holds only in-frame ones; the method was immunoSEQ multiplex PCR. The data contain 70,000 or so clones, under 95% of them singletons. Source material: peripheral blood. Receptors were obtained from a man aged 45-65 years with acute or convalescent COVID-19.

V usage is TRBV28 and J usage is TRBJ1-5, with a possible D match to TRBD1 (6 bases). Germline lookup yields CDR1 MDHEN and CDR2 SYDVKM. V was clipped by 4 bases and J by 4 bases, with 17 bases between them. This CDR3 is built from 16 residues. CDR3 amino acids: CASSSSYRVRNQPQHF. CDR3 in DNA: TGTGCCAGCAGTTCTTCTTACAGGGTGCGGAATCAGCCCCAGCATTTT.

The chain couples TRBV15 to TRBJ1-5; the match to TRBD1 covers 9 bases. The CDR3 has 19 amino acids. V lost 4 bases and J lost 0; bases outside the gene matches: 13. Germline CDR1 is LNHNV and CDR2 is YYDKDF (reference sequence). DNA for the CDR3: TGTGCCACCAGCAAAGGACAGGGGTTGGGGTCTTTTAGCAATCAGCCCCAGCATTTT. Translation: CATSKGQGLGSFSNQPQHF.

This clone appeared a single time. The J gene is TRBJ2-3, the V gene TRBV9; D perhaps matches TRBD1 (8 bases). Germline values: CDR1 SGDLS, CDR2 YYNGEE. V gave up 3 bases and J gave up 0 bases, with 20 bases separating them. This CDR3 has 18 amino acids. The CDR3 here is CASSAGEGTGQSTDTQYF. CDR3 sequence (DNA): TGTGCCAGCAGCGCCGGGGAGGGGACAGGCCAAAGCACAGATACGCAGTATTTT.

This chain uses TRBV7-2 with TRBJ1-1, with 8 positions matching TRBD1. The CDR3 consists of 14 residues. V was pared by 5 bases and J by 3 bases, with 5 bases of the junction left unmatched. CDR1 and CDR2 (germline): SGHTA, FQGNSA. The CDR3 loop reads CASSRQGADTEAFF. The CDR3, as DNA: TGTGCCAGCAGCCGGCAGGGGGCCGACACTGAAGCTTTCTTT.

Written as DNA, the CDR3 is TGTGCCAGCAGCCGAGGGAACACTGAAGCTTTCTTT. Translating gives CASSRGNTEAFF. The chain has TRBV14 and TRBJ1-1; no definite D call. Trimming removed 4 bases from V and 1 base from J, with 4 bases in between. Germline CDR1 reads SGHDN; CDR2 reads FVKESK. CDR3 length: 12 amino acids. Variable domain in full (rest from reference TRBV14 and TRBJ1-1): EAGVTQFPSHSVIEKGQTVTLRCDPISGHDNLYWYRRVMGKEIKFLLHFVKESKQDESGMPNNRFLAERTGGTYSTLKVQPAELEDSGVYFCASSRGNTEAFFGQGTRLTVV.

The chain is built from TRBV10-2 and TRBJ2-1; the match to TRBD2 covers 11 bases. The CDR3 is 14 amino acids. Germline V gene lookup returns CDR1 WSHSY and CDR2 SAAADI. The V segment lost 8 bases and the J segment 6 bases; nucleotides outside the gene matches: 6. CDR3 DNA sequence: TGCGCCAGCCTCGCTAGCGGGGGGCCCAATGAGCAGTTCTTC. Its protein is CASLASGGPNEQFF.

The V gene is TRBV6-1, the J gene TRBJ2-1; D remains unclear. The CDR3 extends over 15 amino acids. V was trimmed by 1 base and J by 0 bases, leaving 7 bases between them. Per germline, CDR1 MNHNS and CDR2 SASEGT. Here the CDR3 reads CASSEDLSSYNEQFF. CDR3 DNA: TGTGCCAGCAGTGAAGACCTAAGCTCCTACAATGAGCAGTTCTTC.

The chain is built from TRBV4-3 and TRBJ1-3; no clear D. V was cut by 1 base and J by 1 base, with 2 bases left in between. Germline V gene lookup returns CDR1 LGHNA and CDR2 YSLEER. This CDR3 is 13 amino acids long. The CDR3 sequence: CASSQVSGNTIYF. DNA for the CDR3: TGCGCCAGCAGCCAAGTATCTGGAAACACCATATATTTT.

The chain has TRBV27 and TRBJ2-2, with 8 bases that match TRBD2. J lost 6 bases, V lost 3 bases, and 6 bases had no gene match. This CDR3 comprises 15 residues. Germline V lookup: CDR1 MNHEY, CDR2 SMNVEV (reference sequence). CDR3 loop: CASSFGGGPPGELFF. Written as DNA, the CDR3 is TGTGCCAGCAGTTTCGGGGGGGGGCCCCCCGGGGAGCTGTTTTTT.

The chain joins TRBV7-2 to TRBJ2-3, with D perhaps matching TRBD2 (6 bases). Germline CDR1 is SGHTA and CDR2 is FQGNSA. V lost 2 bases, J lost 1 base, and 10 bases lay in between. The CDR3 totals 15 residues. Here the CDR3 DNA reads TGTGCCAGCAGCTTACGCGGCGGGGGCACAGATACGCAGTATTTT. Protein: CASSLRGGGTDTQYF. Full variable domain (outside the CDR3, taken from reference TRBV7-2 and TRBJ2-3): GAGVSQSPSNKVTEKGKDVELRCDPISGHTALYWYRQSLGQGLEFLIYFQGNSAPDKSGLPSDRFSAERTGGSVSTLTIQRTQQEDSAVYLCASSLRGGGTDTQYFGPGTRLTVL.

The chain recombines TRBV4-1 with TRBJ2-5; TRBD1 matches at 12 bases. V shed 0 bases and J 4 bases; nucleotides not matched to a gene: 3. The germline gives CDR1 MGHRA, CDR2 YSYEKL. The CDR3 has 16 amino acids. The CDR3, as DNA: TGCGCCAGCAGCCAAGATGGGACAGGGGGCAGAGAGACCCAGTACTTC. Translating it yields CASSQDGTGGRETQYF.

This chain links TRBV7-3 with TRBJ2-3; TRBD1 matches 7 bases. The germline gives CDR1 SGHTA, CDR2 FQGTGA. The CDR3 loop spans 15 amino acids. J gave up 1 base and V 5 bases, and 6 bases lay outside the gene matches. The CDR3 DNA reads TGTGCCAGCAGCCTAGGGACAGCCCGCACAGATACGCAGTATTTT. Its protein is CASSLGTARTDTQYF.

V and J are TRBV28 and TRBJ1-5; D perhaps matches TRBD1 (5 bases). The V end lost 3 bases, the J end lost 3 bases, and 15 bases lay between the germline ends. The CDR3 spans 16 residues. The germline CDR1 and CDR2 sequences are MDHEN and SYDVKM. The CDR3 reads CASSFYDQGNNQPQHF. Here the CDR3 DNA reads TGTGCCAGCAGTTTTTACGACCAGGGAAACAATCAGCCCCAGCATTTT.

V and J are TRBV23-1 and TRBJ2-7; tentative D call: TRBD2 (5 bases). TRBV23-1 carries the ORF label, with uncertain function. The germline V and J ends were trimmed by 4 bases and 3 bases, with 19 bases remaining between them. The CDR3 covers 16 residues. For the CDR3, the DNA is TGCGCCAGCAGTCCAACTAGAGCCCCGACCGACTACGAGCAGTACGTC. Translated: CASSPTRAPTDYEQYV.

Here the CDR3 DNA reads TGTGCCAGCAGTCGGGGGGTCAATAGCAATCAGCCCCAGCATTTT. It is translated as CASSRGVNSNQPQHF. The rearrangement joins TRBV11-2 to TRBJ1-5; D might be TRBD1 (5 bases). V was trimmed by 6 bases and J by 0 bases, leaving 12 bases between them. The germline gives CDR1 SGHAT, CDR2 FQNNGV. The CDR3 is made up of 15 amino acids.

This chain links TRBV10-3 with TRBJ1-6, with TRBD1 as a possible D gene (6 bases). The CDR3 spans 13 residues. Germline CDR1 is ENHRY and CDR2 is SYGVKD. Trimming removed 10 bases at V and 5 bases at J, with 12 bases between. CDR3 bases: TGTGCCACCAGCACAGGGAATAATTCACCCCTCCACTTT. As protein: CATSTGNNSPLHF.

The CDR3 coding sequence is TGTGCCAGCAGTAGGGACAGGGCCAGGCGCAATCAGCCCCAGCATTTT. This codes for CASSRDRARRNQPQHF. The chain links TRBV6-6 to TRBJ1-5, with 9 bases lining up with TRBD1. The V gene's germline CDR1 is MNHNY and CDR2 SVGAGI (reference sequence). Trimming removed 5 bases from V and 2 bases from J; junction bases left unmatched: 7. This CDR3 has 16 residues.

The chain employs TRBV28 and TRBJ2-2; TRBD1 agrees at 7 bases. CDR3 length: 16 residues. CDR1 MDHEN and CDR2 SYDVKM come from the germline V gene. The V segment lost 1 base and the J segment 0 bases; nucleotides outside the gene matches: 2. CDR3 loop: CASSLFGTANTGELFF. The DNA for the CDR3 is TGTGCCAGCAGTTTATTTGGGACAGCGAACACCGGGGAGCTGTTTTTT. Drawing the rest from reference TRBV28 and TRBJ2-2, the complete variable domain is DVKVTQSSRYLVKRTGEKVFLECVQDMDHENMFWYRQDPGLGLRLIYFSYDVKMKEKGDIPEGYSVSREKKERFSLILESASTNQTSMYLCASSLFGTANTGELFFGEGSRLTVL.

The chain recombines TRBV12-3 or TRBV12-4 with TRBJ1-2, with D maybe TRBD1 (6 bases). The CDR3 covers 12 residues. The V end lost 6 bases, the J end lost 7 bases, and 12 bases lay between the germline ends. CDR3 bases: TGTGCCAGCAGCGCAGGGGATCGTGGCTACACCTTC. It is translated as CASSAGDRGYTF.

This clone was observed once. This rearrangement joins TRBV7-3 to TRBJ1-2; 9 nucleotides align to TRBD1. There are 14 residues in the CDR3. V lost 5 bases and J lost 9; bases outside the gene matches: 10. Looked up from germline, CDR1 is SGHTA and CDR2 is FQGTGA. The DNA for the CDR3 is TGTGCCAGCAGCCCGAGGGGGGACAGGGATCGCTACACCTTC. As protein: CASSPRGDRDRYTF.

As DNA, the CDR3 is TGTGCCTGGAGTGACCAGGGGCGCGCTTTCTTT. Residues: CAWSDQGRAFF. The V gene is TRBV30, the J gene TRBJ1-1, with D possibly being TRBD1 (6 bases). CDR3 size: 11 residues. Germline loops: CDR1 GTSNPN, CDR2 SVGIG (reference sequence). Trimming removed 1 base from V and 11 bases from J, with 11 bases in between.

The CDR3 reads CASSPGQGTAYNSPLHF. In nucleotides, the CDR3 is TGTGCCAGCAGTCCCGGACAGGGGACAGCTTATAATTCACCCCTCCACTTT. V and J are TRBV7-6 and TRBJ1-6; 9 positions agree with TRBD1. Germline CDR1 SGHVS, CDR2 FNYEAQ. The junction had 10 bases not matched to a gene; V was cut back by 6 bases and J by 4 bases. The CDR3 contains 17 residues.

This clone was detected only a few times. The chain's CDR3 is CASSLSRGRGIGYTF. CDR3 nucleotides: TGTGCCAGCAGTTTATCGAGAGGCAGGGGAATAGGTTACACCTTC. This chain connects TRBV27 to TRBJ1-2, with D possibly TRBD1 on 6 matching bases. With 0 bases removed from V and 11 bases from J, the gap between germline ends came to 19 bases. CDR3 length: 15 residues. CDR1 and CDR2 (germline): MNHEY, SMNVEV (reference sequence).

The chain links TRBV18 to TRBJ1-4; 11 nucleotides agree with TRBD1. CDR1 and CDR2 (germline): KGHSH, LQKENI. After removal of 8 bases from V and 8 bases from J, the junction contained 4 bases not matched to a gene. This CDR3 spans 13 amino acids. The CDR3 DNA reads as TGTGCCAGCCAGGGACAGGGGGACGAAAAACTGTTTTTT. Translated, it gives CASQGQGDEKLFF.